Listed here are 25 T cell receptor beta chains from one sample, sequenced in a study of brain metastases from non-small cell lung cancer. Data came from immunoSEQ multiplex PCR; TCRdb stores just in-frame clones and leaves some out. This table has roughly 6,200 clones, about four fifths appearing once. Sequencing used primary lung tumor tissue. These receptor sequences come from a donor aged 40 or older with non-small cell lung cancer.

The chain uses TRBV19 and TRBJ2-7, with D maybe TRBD2 (6 bases). The CDR3 runs 14 residues. CDR1 is LNHDA, CDR2 SQIVND, per germline (reference sequence). V was trimmed by 11 bases and J by 6 bases, leaving 23 bases between them. The CDR3 sequence is CASRPFGLLGEQYF. The CDR3 DNA follows: TGTGCCTCACGGCCCTTCGGACTACTCGGCGAGCAGTACTTC.

Of note for this clone: The same CDR3 is also encoded by other DNA sequences in this sample. The J gene is TRBJ2-3, the V gene TRBV6-5, with a possible D match to TRBD1 (6 bases). V gave up 5 bases and J gave up 5 bases, with 11 bases separating them. This CDR3 has 13 amino acids. CDR1 and CDR2 (germline): MNHEY, SVGAGI. The CDR3 DNA follows: TGTGCCAGCAGTACAGGGTCGGTAGATACGCAGTATTTT. It specifies CASSTGSVDTQYF.

The chain carries TRBV19 and TRBJ1-5, with D hard to call. The CDR3 totals 17 residues. V lost 3 bases to trimming and J lost 3 bases, with 18 bases between them. Germline CDR1 LNHDA, CDR2 SQIVND (reference sequence). The CDR3 DNA is TGTGCCAGTAGTATTAGCCGGAAGCGACGATACAATCAGCCCCAGCATTTT. Encoded protein: CASSISRKRRYNQPQHF.

With regard to this clone: Sequence at one end of the junction differs from germline and may be a read error. At the DNA level, this CDR3 is encoded by other sequences in the same sample as well. This chain connects TRBV7-6 to TRBJ2-7; 12 bases line up with TRBD1. CDR1 is SGHVS and CDR2 is FNYEAQ in the germline V gene. CDR3 length equals 18 residues. For the CDR3, the DNA is TGTGCCAGCAGCGTACGACCCTCCGGGACAGGGGGCTCCTACGAGCAGTATTTC. It specifies CASSVRPSGTGGSYEQYF.

The chain joins TRBV6-5 to TRBJ1-1; the D gene is possibly TRBD1 (6 bases). The CDR3 runs to 14 residues. Germline assignment: CDR1 MNHEY and CDR2 SVGAGI. Trimming stripped 2 bases from V and 1 base from J, with 8 bases between. CDR3 coding DNA: TGTGCCAGCAGTTACGCAGGGGCGAACACTGAAGCTTTCTTT. It codes for CASSYAGANTEAFF.

This chain uses TRBV28 with TRBJ2-2; 12 nucleotides match TRBD2. The CDR3 has 16 amino acids. The J segment lost 6 bases and the V segment lost 3 bases, leaving 5 bases of the junction unmatched. CDR1 and CDR2 (germline): MDHEN, SYDVKM. CDR3 sequence reads: CASSFVPSGGAGELFF. In DNA, the CDR3 is TGTGCCAGCAGTTTCGTCCCTAGCGGGGGGGCCGGGGAGCTGTTTTTT.

The genes are TRBV6-5 and TRBJ2-6; unclear D gene. Per germline, CDR1 MNHEY and CDR2 SVGAGI. The V end was cut by 6 bases, the J end by 6 bases, with 15 bases between. The CDR3 totals 15 residues. CDR3 DNA: TGTGCCAGCAGCCCAGGAATTACTGAGGCCAACGTCCTGACTTTC. This codes for CASSPGITEANVLTF.

The chain is built from TRBV28 and TRBJ2-4, with D possibly being TRBD2 (5 bases). With 3 bases removed from V and 8 bases from J, the gap between germline ends came to 20 bases. The germline gives CDR1 MDHEN, CDR2 SYDVKM. This CDR3 has 16 residues. For the CDR3, the DNA is TGTGCCAGCAGTTTGGACCCCCGACGCCCGAGGGACATTCAGTACTTC. Translated, it gives CASSLDPRRPRDIQYF.

The V and J genes are TRBV28 and TRBJ2-7; tentative D call: TRBD1 (5 bases). Trimming stripped 5 bases from V and 4 bases from J, with 12 bases between. CDR3 length: 13 amino acids. The germline V gene has CDR1 MDHEN and CDR2 SYDVKM. The CDR3 nucleotides are TGTGCCAGCAGTGCCAGGGTTTCTTACGAGCAGTACTTC. Translation gives CASSARVSYEQYF.

The chain recombines TRBV30 with TRBJ1-4; D is possibly TRBD1 (5 bases). The CDR3 length is 16 residues. Germline assignment: CDR1 GTSNPN and CDR2 SVGIG (reference sequence). V lost 3 bases and J 5 bases, leaving 19 bases between the germline ends. CDR3 DNA: TGTGCCTGGAGCGACCCAATTGGGACGGTGAATGAAAAACTGTTTTTT. Encoded protein: CAWSDPIGTVNEKLFF.

This chain joins TRBV28 and TRBJ2-1, with D tentatively TRBD1 (6 bases). Looked up from germline, CDR1 is MDHEN and CDR2 is SYDVKM. V was cut by 2 bases and J by 6 bases, with 11 bases left in between. The CDR3 spans 14 residues. The CDR3 coding sequence is TGTGCCAGCAGTTTACGTCCGACAGGCAATGAGCAGTTCTTC. Protein sequence: CASSLRPTGNEQFF.

The gene calls are TRBV30 and TRBJ1-1; D possibly corresponds to TRBD1 (6 bases). Looked up from germline, CDR1 is GTSNPN and CDR2 is SVGIG (reference sequence). This CDR3 is 12 amino acids long. V was cut by 7 bases and J by 5 bases, with 14 bases left in between. The CDR3 region is CASDRPLTEAFF. As DNA, the CDR3 is TGTGCCTCCGACAGGCCTTTGACTGAAGCTTTCTTT.

V gene TRBV23-1 combines with J gene TRBJ1-3; D remains unclear. TRBV23-1 has ORF status, its function being uncertain. The V and J ends lost 4 bases and 8 bases respectively, with 21 bases between them. This CDR3 has 16 residues. CDR3 DNA sequence: TGCGCCAGCAGTCCCCCCACCTCCTCCCTCGTGGACACCATATATTTT. Its translation: CASSPPTSSLVDTIYF.

The genes are TRBV6-4 and TRBJ2-2; 14 positions agree with TRBD2. The germline V gene encodes CDR1 MRHNA and CDR2 SNTAGT. This CDR3 spans 16 amino acids. V shed 6 bases and J 6 bases; nucleotides not matched to a gene: 6. The CDR3 sequence: CASSRTSGGIPGELFF. The DNA of the CDR3 is TGTGCCAGCAGCCGGACTAGCGGGGGGATCCCCGGGGAGCTGTTTTTT.

The chain joins TRBV3-1 (or the pseudogene TRBV3-2) to TRBJ2-3, with D unclear. Germline V gene lookup returns CDR1 LGHDT and CDR2 YNNKEL (reference sequence). The V and J ends lost 0 bases and 5 bases respectively, with 6 bases between them. This CDR3 is built from 13 residues. CDR3 sequence (DNA): TGTGCCAGCAGCCAAGAATCACTAGATACGCAGTATTTT. Translating it yields CASSQESLDTQYF.

V gene TRBV6-5 combines with J gene TRBJ1-2; the match to TRBD1 covers 7 bases. Germline CDR1 MNHEY, CDR2 SVGAGI. This CDR3 is 13 amino acids long. Losses at the gene ends were 6 bases for V and 4 bases for J; bases not matched to a gene: 5. The CDR3 bases are TGTGCCAGCAGCGGGGGACAGTCCTATGGCTACACCTTC. Amino acids: CASSGGQSYGYTF.

The V and J genes are TRBV5-1 and TRBJ1-1, with 8 bases aligning to TRBD1. There are 15 residues in the CDR3. The V gene end was trimmed by 4 bases and the J gene end by 1 base; junction bases not matched to a gene: 6. Per germline, CDR1 SGHRS and CDR2 YFSETQ. CDR3 DNA: TGCGCCAGCAGCCAACAGGGGGTTCCGAACACTGAAGCTTTCTTT. It yields the protein CASSQQGVPNTEAFF.

The J gene is TRBJ1-1, the V gene TRBV10-3; D is perhaps TRBD1 (6 bases). The CDR3 sequence is 14 residues long. The V end lost 2 bases, the J end lost 8 bases, and 15 bases lay between the germline ends. Germline V lookup: CDR1 ENHRY, CDR2 SYGVKD. CDR3 protein: CAISERGARWEAFF. DNA for the CDR3: TGTGCCATCAGTGAGAGGGGGGCCCGCTGGGAAGCTTTCTTT.

This chain connects TRBV9 to TRBJ2-1; 10 bases line up with TRBD2. The trim removed 0 bases at V and 6 bases at J, leaving 6 bases unmatched. There are 16 residues in the CDR3. Germline V gene sequence: CDR1 SGDLS, CDR2 YYNGEE. In DNA, the CDR3 is TGTGCCAGCAGCGTAGGTGGTAGCGGGGGGCCCAATGAGCAGTTCTTC. Its translation is CASSVGGSGGPNEQFF.

This clone was picked up one time. This chain joins TRBV19 and TRBJ2-1; D not certain. V was cut by 3 bases and J by 8 bases, with 14 bases left in between. Germline values: CDR1 LNHDA, CDR2 SQIVND (reference sequence). The CDR3 is 14 amino acids. The CDR3 loop reads CASSIDPRSDEQFF. The CDR3, as DNA: TGTGCCAGTAGTATCGACCCTAGGTCCGATGAGCAGTTCTTC.

Here the CDR3 DNA reads TGTGCCAGCAGCCCCGGAGGAAGCAACTATGGCTACACCTTC. Its protein product is CASSPGGSNYGYTF. The rearrangement uses TRBV28 and TRBJ1-2; the D is unclear. The length of the CDR3 is 14 residues. The V end was cut by 6 bases, the J end by 2 bases, with 13 bases between. CDR1 and CDR2 from the germline V gene are MDHEN and SYDVKM.

This sequence joins TRBV2 and TRBJ1-6; no definite D call. The germline gives CDR1 SNHLY, CDR2 FYNNEI. The V end lost 5 bases, the J end lost 3 bases, and 8 bases lay between the germline ends. This CDR3 is built from 14 residues. The CDR3 loop is CASSRQDYNSPLHF. CDR3 in DNA: TGTGCCAGCAGTCGTCAGGACTATAATTCACCCCTCCACTTT.

V gene TRBV7-2 combines with J gene TRBJ1-2, with TRBD1 matching over 7 bases. Germline values: CDR1 SGHTA, CDR2 FQGNSA. V was pared by 0 bases and J by 8 bases, with 12 bases of the junction left unmatched. The length of the CDR3 is 16 residues. CDR3 bases: TGTGCCAGCAGCTTAGCCTCCGGGACAGCGGCCGCCGGCTACACCTTC. Protein product: CASSLASGTAAAGYTF.

The rearrangement links TRBV5-6 to TRBJ1-2; 7 positions agree with TRBD1. Trimming removed 2 bases from V and 5 bases from J; junction bases left unmatched: 6. The CDR3 runs to 14 residues. CDR1 is SGHDT and CDR2 is YYEEEE in the germline V gene. CDR3 DNA: TGTGCCAGCAGCTTACTACAGGGGAGATATGGCTACACCTTC. This sequence encodes CASSLLQGRYGYTF.

V is TRBV7-2 and J is TRBJ1-1; a possible D gene is TRBD1 (6 bases). The CDR3 is 18 residues long. Trimming removed 5 bases at V and 3 bases at J, with 25 bases between. The V gene's germline CDR1 is SGHTA and CDR2 FQGNSA. The CDR3 sequence: CASSSRWGRAGGHTEAFF. CDR3 DNA sequence: TGTGCCAGCAGCAGCCGCTGGGGGCGCGCGGGGGGGCACACTGAAGCTTTCTTT.